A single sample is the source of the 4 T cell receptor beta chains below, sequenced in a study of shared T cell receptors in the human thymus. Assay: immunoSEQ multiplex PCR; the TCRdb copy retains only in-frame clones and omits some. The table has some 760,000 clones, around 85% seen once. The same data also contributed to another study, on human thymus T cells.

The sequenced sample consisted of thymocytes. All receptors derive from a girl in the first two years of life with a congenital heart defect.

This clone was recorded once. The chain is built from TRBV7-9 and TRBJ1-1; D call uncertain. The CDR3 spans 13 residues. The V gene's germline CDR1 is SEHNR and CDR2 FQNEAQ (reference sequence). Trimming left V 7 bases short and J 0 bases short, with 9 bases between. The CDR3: CASTVIVNTEAFF. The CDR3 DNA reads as TGTGCCAGCACCGTGATAGTGAACACTGAAGCTTTCTTT.

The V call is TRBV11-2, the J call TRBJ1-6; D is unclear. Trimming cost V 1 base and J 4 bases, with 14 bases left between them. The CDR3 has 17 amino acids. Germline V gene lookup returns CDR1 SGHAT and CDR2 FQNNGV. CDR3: CASSLVWLARYNSPLHF. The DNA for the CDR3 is TGTGCCAGCAGCTTAGTGTGGTTGGCCAGGTATAATTCACCCCTCCACTTT. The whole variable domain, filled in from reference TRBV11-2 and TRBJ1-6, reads EAGVAQSPRYKIIEKRQSVAFWCNPISGHATLYWYQQILGQGPKLLIQFQNNGVVDDSQLPKDRFSAERLKGVDSTLKIQPAKLEDSAVYLCASSLVWLARYNSPLHFGNGTRLTVT.

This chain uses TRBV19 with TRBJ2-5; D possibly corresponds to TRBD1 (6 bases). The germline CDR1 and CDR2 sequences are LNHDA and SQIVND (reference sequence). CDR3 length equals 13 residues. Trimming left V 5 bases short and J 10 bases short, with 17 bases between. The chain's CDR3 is CASSPNHRDDQYF. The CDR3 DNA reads TGTGCCAGTAGTCCGAATCACAGGGACGACCAGTACTTC.

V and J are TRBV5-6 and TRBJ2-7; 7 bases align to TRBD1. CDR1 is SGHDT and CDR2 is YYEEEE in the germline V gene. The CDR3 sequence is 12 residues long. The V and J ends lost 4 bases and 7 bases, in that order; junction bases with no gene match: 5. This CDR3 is CASSPRGLEQYF. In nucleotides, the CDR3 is TGTGCCAGCAGCCCTAGGGGGCTTGAGCAGTACTTC.